The next 27 T cell receptor beta chains were all read from a single sample in a study of T-cell reconstitution after alpha-beta-depleted transplantation in children. Unique molecular identifiers were built into the TCRbeta library. TCRdb independently ran MiXCR on the PCR reads; one entry per CDR3 protein. Among 400,000 to 550,000 distinct CDR3 sequences listed, 10% were seen once. Sequencing was performed on PBMCs, taken before TCRalphabeta/CD19-depleted stem cell transplant. The source is a child aged 2-15 years with inherited bone marrow failure, due to receive a stem cell transplant.

In this sample, this clonotype turned up a few times. The genes are TRBV6-2 or TRBV6-3 and TRBJ2-1; 10 bases align to TRBD2. Germline CDR1 MNHEY, CDR2 SVGEGT. The CDR3 length is 15 residues. J lost 3 bases, V lost 6 bases, and 5 bases had no gene match. CDR3 amino acids: CASSNLAGVYNEQFF. The CDR3 nucleotides are TGTGCCAGCAGCAACCTAGCGGGAGTCTACAATGAGCAGTTCTTC.

The table lists this clonotype with a few counts. The rearrangement links TRBV20-1 to TRBJ2-1; no firm D call. The CDR3 runs to 10 residues. Trimming shortened V by 7 bases and J by 12 bases, and 13 bases separated the two germline ends. Germline V CDR1 and CDR2: DFQATT, SNEGSKA (reference sequence). Here the CDR3 reads CSGVVWRQFF. CDR3 nucleotide sequence: TGCAGTGGGGTAGTTTGGAGGCAGTTCTTC.

This clonotype was picked up many times. In DNA, the CDR3 is TGTGCCACCAACGCTTACCTCGGGGCCACAGATACGCAGTATTTT. Translation: CATNAYLGATDTQYF. V and J are TRBV15 and TRBJ2-3; D is possibly TRBD1 or TRBD2 (5 bases each). In germline, CDR1 is LNHNV, CDR2 YYDKDF (reference sequence). Trimming took off 7 bases at V and 2 bases at J, with 16 bases between the two ends. CDR3 length: 15 amino acids.

The table lists this clonotype with many counts. The rearrangement links TRBV5-1 to TRBJ1-4; no clear D. The CDR3 runs to 14 residues. V lost 7 bases and J lost 0, with 10 bases in between. CDR1 and CDR2 (germline): SGHRS, YFSETQ. The CDR3 spells CASAWGATNEKLFF. CDR3 coding DNA: TGCGCCAGCGCCTGGGGTGCAACTAATGAAAAACTGTTTTTT.

Many counts were recorded for this clonotype. The chain combines TRBV20-1 with TRBJ2-7; 10 nucleotides align to TRBD1. Germline CDR1 is DFQATT and CDR2 is SNEGSKA (reference sequence). The CDR3 contains 16 residues. The trim removed 4 bases at V and 4 bases at J, leaving 13 bases unmatched. The CDR3 loop reads CSANRIPRQGAYEQYF. In DNA form, the CDR3 reads TGCAGTGCTAACCGCATTCCGCGACAGGGGGCTTACGAGCAGTACTTC.

The chain uses TRBV6-1 and TRBJ2-1, with unresolved D. Trimming took off 4 bases at V and 6 bases at J, with 10 bases between the two ends. Germline CDR1 reads MNHNS; CDR2 reads SASEGT. The CDR3 loop spans 13 amino acids. The CDR3 DNA sequence: TGTGCCAGCAGTGGGGGTGGATCCAATGAGCAGTTCTTC. Amino acids: CASSGGGSNEQFF.

The sample holds many counts of this clonotype. This sequence joins TRBV28 and TRBJ2-3; tentative D call: TRBD2 (5 bases). V was pared by 5 bases and J by 0 bases, with 12 bases between. The CDR3 has 15 residues. Germline values: CDR1 MDHEN, CDR2 SYDVKM. In DNA form, the CDR3 reads TGTGCCAGCAGTCCCCGGGGTCGAAGCACAGATACGCAGTATTTT. Encoded protein: CASSPRGRSTDTQYF.

The table lists this clonotype with many counts. In DNA, the CDR3 is TGTGCCAGCAGCTATCTAGGTACGCCGAACACCGGGGAGCTGTTTTTT. As protein: CASSYLGTPNTGELFF. The chain links TRBV7-9 to TRBJ2-2; D unclear. V lost 4 bases and J 0 bases, leaving 12 bases between the germline ends. Germline V lookup: CDR1 SEHNR, CDR2 FQNEAQ (reference sequence). The CDR3 spans 16 residues.

This clonotype was recorded many times. The chain links TRBV9 to TRBJ2-1, with TRBD2 as a possible D gene (6 bases). Germline-derived CDR1 and CDR2 are SGDLS and YYNGEE. V was cut by 0 bases and J by 2 bases, with 12 bases left in between. This CDR3 has 16 amino acids. Here the CDR3 DNA reads TGTGCCAGCAGCGTAGAGGCGGGAACTACCTACAATGAGCAGTTCTTC. This codes for CASSVEAGTTYNEQFF.

This clonotype was counted ten times or more. The rearrangement links TRBV10-3 to TRBJ2-7; D remains unclear. The V gene's germline CDR1 is ENHRY and CDR2 SYGVKD. V was clipped by 5 bases and J by 1 base, with 15 bases between them. The CDR3 contains 15 residues. The CDR3 bases are TGTGCCATCAGTACTCCTGACAAGGGATCCTACGAGCAGTACTTC. Its protein is CAISTPDKGSYEQYF.

There are many counts of this clonotype. The V gene is TRBV5-6, the J gene TRBJ1-1; D gene uncertain. V lost 2 bases and J 12 bases, leaving 17 bases between the germline ends. Germline assignment: CDR1 SGHDT and CDR2 YYEEEE. There are 13 residues in the CDR3. The CDR3 region has the DNA TGTGCCAGCAGCTTTGGTGGAGGGTACCCGACTTTCTTT. This encodes CASSFGGGYPTFF.

At least ten counts were recorded for this clonotype. V and J are TRBV12-3 or TRBV12-4 and TRBJ2-7; TRBD2 is a possible D gene (6 bases). This CDR3 spans 13 amino acids. V was cut by 7 bases and J by 4 bases, with 14 bases left in between. DNA of the CDR3: TGTGCCAGCATCCGGACTAAGGCTTACGAGCAGTACTTC. This translates into CASIRTKAYEQYF.

This clonotype has only a few counts. The chain uses TRBV20-1 and TRBJ2-7; D might be TRBD1 (6 bases). Trimming left V 2 bases short and J 4 bases short, with 15 bases between. Germline lookup yields CDR1 DFQATT and CDR2 SNEGSKA (reference sequence). There are 14 residues in the CDR3. The CDR3 nucleotides read TGCAGTGCTAGACGGGACACGGCCGTTTACGAGCAGTACTTC. The encoded protein is CSARRDTAVYEQYF.

This clonotype was seen many times. This chain connects TRBV15 to TRBJ2-3; no clear D. CDR3 length equals 13 residues. The V end lost 0 bases, the J end lost 5 bases, and 6 bases lay between the germline ends. Per germline, CDR1 LNHNV and CDR2 YYDKDF (reference sequence). The CDR3 DNA reads TGTGCCACCAGCAGAGAGTTAGGAGATACGCAGTATTTT. Amino acids: CATSRELGDTQYF.

In this sample, this clonotype turned up many times. The chain joins TRBV12-3 or TRBV12-4 to TRBJ2-1; perhaps TRBD2 as D (6 bases). Trimming stripped 2 bases from V and 7 bases from J, with 21 bases between. The CDR3 contains 17 residues. The CDR3 coding sequence is TGTGCCAGCAGTTTACTCCCCTCCTCGGGAGATAAGAATGAGCAGTTCTTC. Translating it yields CASSLLPSSGDKNEQFF.

This clonotype occurred many times. The V and J genes are TRBV5-1 and TRBJ2-1; the match to TRBD1 covers 11 bases. Germline CDR1 and CDR2: SGHRS and YFSETQ. V gave up 0 bases and J gave up 8 bases; unmatched junction bases: 7. The CDR3 consists of 16 residues. CDR3 nucleotide sequence: TGCGCCAGCAGCTTGGCGGACAGGGGGCCCCTCGATGAGCAGTTCTTC. It encodes CASSLADRGPLDEQFF.

The V and J genes are TRBV5-6 and TRBJ2-7; 10 bases align to TRBD2. The CDR3 totals 16 residues. CDR1 is SGHDT, CDR2 YYEEEE, per germline. V gave up 3 bases and J gave up 0 bases; unmatched junction bases: 6. The CDR3 DNA sequence: TGTGCCAGCAGCTCGAAACTAGCGGGGCCCTCCTACGAGCAGTACTTC. Translation: CASSSKLAGPSYEQYF.

The chain joins TRBV4-2 to TRBJ2-1; D gene ambiguous. The CDR3 is 14 amino acids. The germline V and J ends were trimmed by 0 bases and 5 bases, with 8 bases remaining between them. Germline V gives CDR1 LGHNA, CDR2 YNFKEQ. The CDR3 here is CASSQDPQDNEQFF. CDR3 DNA sequence: TGTGCCAGCAGCCAAGATCCGCAGGACAATGAGCAGTTCTTC.

A single count supports this clonotype. The CDR3 loop reads CSAPYGTGYTGELFF. As DNA, the CDR3 is TGCAGTGCTCCTTACGGGACAGGGTACACCGGGGAGCTGTTTTTT. J is TRBJ2-2 and V is TRBV20-1; 9 nucleotides match TRBD1. The CDR3 covers 15 residues. V was pared by 5 bases and J by 3 bases, with 7 bases of the junction left unmatched. In germline, CDR1 is DFQATT, CDR2 SNEGSKA (reference sequence).

There are many counts of this clonotype. This rearrangement joins TRBV29-1 to TRBJ2-7; D is unclear. The CDR3 runs to 16 residues. Per the germline V gene, CDR1 is SQVTM and CDR2 is ANQGSEA. Trimming took off 0 bases at V and 7 bases at J, with 22 bases between the two ends. The DNA for the CDR3 is TGCAGCGTTGAAGATGGCAGCCCGGCCTCTAGGAGTGAGCAGTACTTC. Its translation is CSVEDGSPASRSEQYF.

Turning to this clonotype: A read error may explain this, as a much larger clone is one base away. This rearrangement joins TRBV3-1 to TRBJ1-5, with D possibly being TRBD1 (6 bases). The CDR3 spans 15 residues. Germline CDR1 reads LGHDT; CDR2 reads YNNKEL (reference sequence). As DNA, the CDR3 is TGTGCCAGCAGCCAAGGCGGGGGGGACAATCAGCGCCAGCATTTT. It codes for CASSQGGGDNQRQHF.

This clonotype came up many times. V usage is TRBV9 and J usage is TRBJ1-2; D gene uncertain. V lost 0 bases to trimming and J lost 5 bases, with 11 bases between them. Germline CDR1 is SGDLS and CDR2 is YYNGEE. This CDR3 is 14 amino acids long. CDR3 in DNA: TGTGCCAGCAGCGTAGGGAGAGCCCTTTATGGCTACACCTTC. Protein product: CASSVGRALYGYTF.

This clonotype was counted at least ten times. The rearrangement joins TRBV10-3 to TRBJ2-1, with 7 bases matching TRBD2. Trimming removed 6 bases from V and 3 bases from J; junction bases left unmatched: 2. This CDR3 is 13 amino acids long. Per germline, CDR1 ENHRY and CDR2 SYGVKD. The CDR3 protein is CAIRPGGYNEQFF. The CDR3 DNA reads as TGTGCCATCAGGCCGGGAGGCTACAATGAGCAGTTCTTC.

The chain combines TRBV10-1 with TRBJ2-1; no firm D call. The CDR3 has 14 amino acids. Trimming removed 0 bases from V and 4 bases from J, with 7 bases in between. Germline V lookup: CDR1 WNHNN, CDR2 SYGVQD (reference sequence). CDR3 amino acids: CASSESWEYNEQFF. CDR3 nucleotides: TGCGCCAGCAGTGAGTCTTGGGAATACAATGAGCAGTTCTTC.

This clonotype was detected many times. The chain employs TRBV9 and TRBJ2-3; the match to TRBD2 covers 9 bases. The CDR3 sequence is 12 residues long. After removal of 4 bases from V and 7 bases from J, the junction contained 1 base not matched to a gene. Germline lookup yields CDR1 SGDLS and CDR2 YYNGEE. CDR3 in DNA: TGTGCCAGCAGCCTAGCGGGAAATACGCAGTATTTT. It encodes CASSLAGNTQYF.

This chain joins TRBV19 and TRBJ2-7; 7 bases align to TRBD2. Trimming at V came to 6 bases and at J to 5 bases, leaving 7 bases not matched to a gene. Germline lookup yields CDR1 LNHDA and CDR2 SQIVND (reference sequence). This CDR3 spans 13 amino acids. The DNA for the CDR3 is TGTGCCAGTAGCCGAATCGCGGGGGACGAGCAGTACTTC. This translates into CASSRIAGDEQYF.

The table lists this clonotype with many counts. The gene calls are TRBV3-1 and TRBJ1-5, with 7 positions matching TRBD1. V trimming: 4 bases; J trimming: 2 bases; junction bases outside the gene matches: 5. This CDR3 is 15 amino acids long. In germline, CDR1 is LGHDT, CDR2 YNNKEL (reference sequence). The CDR3 loop reads CASSLRGPGNQPQHF. CDR3 nucleotide sequence: TGTGCCAGCAGCCTGAGGGGGCCCGGCAATCAGCCCCAGCATTTT.